Presented here are 22 T cell receptor beta chains from one specimen sequenced in a study of T cell changes during pregnancy in multiple sclerosis. Using immunoSEQ multiplex PCR, the repertoire was profiled, and TCRdb retains in-frame clones only, with some absent. The table includes tens of thousands of clones, around 90% detected once. Sample: peripheral blood, taken in the first trimester of pregnancy. All receptors derive from a female donor in good health, enrolled as a control in a pregnancy study.

The chain combines TRBV18 with TRBJ2-7; 14 bases line up with TRBD2. The germline CDR1 and CDR2 sequences are KGHSH and LQKENI. Unmatched junction bases numbered 2, after V lost 3 bases and J lost 4 bases. This CDR3 is 15 amino acids long. DNA of the CDR3: TGTGCCAGCTCACCGGGACTAGCGGGAGAATACGAGCAGTACTTC. Protein product: CASSPGLAGEYEQYF.

This chain links TRBV27 with TRBJ2-6; D possibly corresponds to TRBD2 (6 bases). This CDR3 is 16 amino acids long. Trimming shortened V by 1 base and J by 0 bases, and 7 bases separated the two germline ends. Germline V gene data show CDR1 as MNHEY and CDR2 as SMNVEV (reference sequence). The CDR3 DNA sequence: TGTGCCAGCAGTTTATACGGGAGCTCTGGGGCCAACGTCCTGACTTTC. Translated: CASSLYGSSGANVLTF.

Only a few counts were recorded for this clone. The chain couples TRBV2 to TRBJ1-2, with TRBD1 matching over 7 bases. Germline values: CDR1 SNHLY, CDR2 FYNNEI. There are 14 residues in the CDR3. With V trimmed by 6 bases and J by 5 bases, 9 bases remained unmatched. In DNA, the CDR3 is TGTGCCAGCAGACCTCGGACAGGCGGGTATGGCTACACCTTC. Protein sequence: CASRPRTGGYGYTF.

Comment on this clone: The sample contains more than one DNA sequence encoding this CDR3. The rearrangement links TRBV7-2 to TRBJ2-7; a possible D gene is TRBD2 (5 bases). Germline CDR1 and CDR2: SGHTA and FQGNSA. Between the trimmed V and J ends, which lost 5 bases and 2 bases, there was a span of 13 bases. The CDR3 contains 14 residues. CDR3 in amino acids: CASSPPGGTYEQYF. The CDR3 DNA sequence: TGTGCCAGCAGCCCCCCAGGAGGAACCTACGAGCAGTACTTC. Together with reference TRBV7-2 and TRBJ2-7, the CDR3 gives the full variable domain: GAGVSQSPSNKVTEKGKDVELRCDPISGHTALYWYRQSLGQGLEFLIYFQGNSAPDKSGLPSDRFSAERTGGSVSTLTIQRTQQEDSAVYLCASSPPGGTYEQYFGPGTRLTVT.

The chain is built from TRBV6-1 and TRBJ2-3, with 11 nucleotides matching TRBD1. Germline CDR1 MNHNS, CDR2 SASEGT. The CDR3 covers 17 residues. Germline trimming cut 2 bases from V and 4 bases from J; bases unmatched to any gene: 8. CDR3 amino acids: CASSEHIGQGAADTQYF. CDR3 bases: TGTGCCAGCAGTGAACACATCGGACAGGGGGCGGCAGATACGCAGTATTTT.

The V gene is TRBV6-1, the J gene TRBJ2-4; 9 bases agree with TRBD1. The ends lost 5 bases at V and 15 bases at J; junction bases unmatched: 11. This CDR3 contains 13 residues. Germline assignment: CDR1 MNHNS and CDR2 SASEGT. The CDR3 DNA sequence: TGTGCCAGCAGTCGGGACAGGGAGGCAGAAGGGTACTTC. It encodes CASSRDREAEGYF.

The J gene is TRBJ2-7, the V gene TRBV6-5; TRBD1 matches 7 bases. J lost 0 bases, V lost 3 bases, and 2 bases had no gene match. Germline CDR1 is MNHEY and CDR2 is SVGAGI. CDR3 size: 14 residues. The CDR3 is CASSYGDSSYEQYF. The CDR3 DNA reads as TGTGCCAGCAGTTATGGGGACAGCTCCTACGAGCAGTACTTC.

This chain links TRBV30 with TRBJ1-2; D not certain. V lost 1 base to trimming and J lost 2 bases, with 14 bases between them. The CDR3 loop spans 15 amino acids. Germline V gene lookup returns CDR1 GTSNPN and CDR2 SVGIG (reference sequence). In nucleotides, the CDR3 is TGTGCCTGGAGTGGCGGAGCGGGAATAAACTATGGCTACACCTTC. It is translated as CAWSGGAGINYGYTF.

The J gene is TRBJ1-3, the V gene TRBV5-6, with D perhaps matching TRBD1 (6 bases). From germline, CDR1 is SGHDT and CDR2 YYEEEE. Between the trimmed V and J ends, which lost 4 bases and 4 bases, there was a span of 21 bases. The CDR3 loop spans 17 amino acids. This chain's CDR3 is CASSQEGGDARGNTIYF. DNA of the CDR3: TGTGCCAGCAGCCAGGAGGGGGGGGACGCCCGCGGAAACACCATATATTTT.

The chain recombines TRBV2 with TRBJ1-1, with D hard to call. There are 15 residues in the CDR3. The V gene lost 0 bases and the J gene lost 5 bases, with 13 bases spanning the gap. Germline V gene data show CDR1 as SNHLY and CDR2 as FYNNEI. In DNA form, the CDR3 reads TGTGCCAGCAGTGAAGCCCCCCGAGGCAAGACTGAAGCTTTCTTT. Its protein product is CASSEAPRGKTEAFF.

The chain uses TRBV12-5 and TRBJ1-2; D uncertain. This CDR3 region has 16 residues. The V end lost 5 bases, the J end lost 4 bases, and 20 bases lay between the germline ends. Germline CDR1 and CDR2: LGHNT and FRNRAP. The CDR3 DNA reads TGTGCTAGTGGTCCCGCCACGCGGAGGCTGGTCTATGGCTACACCTTC. Protein sequence: CASGPATRRLVYGYTF.

The gene calls are TRBV28 and TRBJ2-7, with D uncertain. From germline, CDR1 is MDHEN and CDR2 SYDVKM. The CDR3 spans 11 residues. Trimming took off 5 bases at V and 4 bases at J, with 6 bases between the two ends. CDR3 in amino acids: CASSIRYEQYF. CDR3 sequence (DNA): TGTGCCAGCAGTATACGGTACGAGCAGTACTTC.

This chain uses TRBV27 with TRBJ1-5; no reliable D call. From germline, CDR1 is MNHEY and CDR2 SMNVEV (reference sequence). The CDR3 length is 14 residues. Trimming stripped 6 bases from V and 6 bases from J, with 15 bases between. The CDR3, as DNA: TGTGCCAGCAGCCTCTCTTTCATCGGTCAGCCCCAGCATTTT. It yields the protein CASSLSFIGQPQHF.

The CDR3 protein is CASSQVRGTSGRGAYNEQFF. The CDR3 region has the DNA TGCGCCAGCAGCCAAGTGAGGGGGACTAGCGGGAGGGGGGCCTACAATGAGCAGTTCTTC. The V gene is TRBV4-1, the J gene TRBJ2-1, with 16 nucleotides matching TRBD2. The J segment lost 2 bases and the V segment lost 1 base, leaving 8 bases of the junction unmatched. CDR1 is MGHRA, CDR2 YSYEKL, per germline. The CDR3 length is 20 residues.

V usage is TRBV6-1 and J usage is TRBJ1-4, with unresolved D. The ends were cut back, 2 bases at V and 2 bases at J, with 15 bases in the middle. This CDR3 is built from 17 residues. CDR1 and CDR2 from the germline V gene are MNHNS and SASEGT. CDR3 in amino acids: CASSELRGAGTNEKLFF. The CDR3, as DNA: TGTGCCAGCAGTGAATTGCGAGGCGCCGGCACTAATGAAAAACTGTTTTTT.

The rearrangement joins TRBV10-3 to TRBJ2-7; 11 bases match TRBD2. Germline V gene lookup returns CDR1 ENHRY and CDR2 SYGVKD. The CDR3 contains 15 residues. V shed 3 bases, J shed 3 bases, and the junction held 4 bases outside the gene matches. The CDR3 region is CAISETSGSIYEQYF. The DNA for the CDR3 is TGTGCCATCAGTGAAACTAGCGGGAGTATCTACGAGCAGTACTTC.

The chain joins TRBV19 to TRBJ1-5, with TRBD1 as a possible D gene (6 bases). Germline CDR1 and CDR2: LNHDA and SQIVND (reference sequence). The V end lost 8 bases, the J end lost 2 bases, and 22 bases lay between the germline ends. This CDR3 has 17 residues. The CDR3 loop is CASLSPGDRWGNQPQHF. Written as DNA, the CDR3 is TGTGCCAGTTTGTCTCCAGGGGATAGGTGGGGCAATCAGCCCCAGCATTTT. Using reference TRBV19 and TRBJ1-5 for the parts outside the CDR3, the full variable domain is DGGITQSPKYLFRKEGQNVTLSCEQNLNHDAMYWYRQDPGQGLRLIYYSQIVNDFQKGDIAEGYSVSREKKESFPLTVTSAQKNPTAFYLCASLSPGDRWGNQPQHFGDGTRLSIL.

V gene TRBV2 combines with J gene TRBJ2-7, with a possible D match to TRBD1 (6 bases). Germline lookup yields CDR1 SNHLY and CDR2 FYNNEI. Trimming pared 9 bases from V and 2 bases from J, leaving 17 bases between. The CDR3 is 14 amino acids. In DNA, the CDR3 is TGTGCCAGTGCCCCACGGACAGTCACCTACGAGCAGTACTTC. The encoded protein is CASAPRTVTYEQYF.

V gene TRBV18 combines with J gene TRBJ1-1; tentatively, D is TRBD1 (6 bases). V was trimmed by 7 bases and J by 0 bases, leaving 15 bases between them. This CDR3 is built from 15 residues. Germline CDR1 KGHSH, CDR2 LQKENI. Written as DNA, the CDR3 is TGTGCCAGCTTCGGGACACGAACTTTGAACACTGAAGCTTTCTTT. Amino acids: CASFGTRTLNTEAFF.

This chain joins TRBV28 and TRBJ2-5; a possible D gene is TRBD1 (6 bases). Trimming took 6 bases from V and 5 from J, leaving 13 bases between them. The CDR3 extends over 13 amino acids. CDR1 is MDHEN and CDR2 is SYDVKM in the germline V gene. The CDR3 reads CASRNTGLETQYF. The CDR3 bases are TGTGCCAGCAGGAATACAGGGCTGGAGACCCAGTACTTC.

This chain links TRBV18 with TRBJ1-1; D ambiguous. This CDR3 region has 14 residues. Trimming cost V 4 bases and J 5 bases, with 14 bases left between them. Germline-derived CDR1 and CDR2 are KGHSH and LQKENI. CDR3 sequence reads: CASSRDTGPTEAFF. The CDR3 DNA reads TGTGCCAGCTCACGAGACACCGGTCCGACTGAAGCTTTCTTT.

This clone occurred once. Additional DNA sequences in this sample encode the identical CDR3. The rearrangement uses TRBV18 and TRBJ2-5; the D gene is possibly TRBD2 (6 bases). CDR1 and CDR2 (germline): KGHSH, LQKENI. V lost 3 bases and J lost 5, with 7 bases in between. This CDR3 is 12 amino acids long. The CDR3 reads CASSPGRETQYF. As DNA, the CDR3 is TGTGCCAGCTCACCTGGGAGGGAGACCCAGTACTTC.